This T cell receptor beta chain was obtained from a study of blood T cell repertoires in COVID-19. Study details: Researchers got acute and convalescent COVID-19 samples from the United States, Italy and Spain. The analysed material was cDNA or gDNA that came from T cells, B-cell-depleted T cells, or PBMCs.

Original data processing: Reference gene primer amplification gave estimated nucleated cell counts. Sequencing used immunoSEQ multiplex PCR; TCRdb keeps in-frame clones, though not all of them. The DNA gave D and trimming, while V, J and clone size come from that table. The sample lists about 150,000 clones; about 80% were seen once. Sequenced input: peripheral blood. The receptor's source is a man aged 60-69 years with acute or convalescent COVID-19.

The CDR3 region is CAISEDSGGALHF. The CDR3 DNA is TGTGCCATCAGTGAAGACTCCGGGGGGGCCCTCCACTTT. The chain has TRBV10-3 and TRBJ1-6; D is perhaps TRBD1 (5 bases). Germline values: CDR1 ENHRY, CDR2 SYGVKD. This CDR3 is built from 13 residues. Trimming removed 3 bases at V and 14 bases at J, with 14 bases between.